This T cell receptor (beta chain) was sequenced during a study of cytotoxic CD8 clonotypes in ibrutinib-treated CLL. Whole-study context: IGHV unmutated 17 to 18; relapsed/refractory about 10; treatment-naive some 16. Points from the study as a whole: Once treatment began, public clonotypes, which were uncommon, contracted or stayed stable. While tracking circulating CD8+ T-cell counts, baseline clonality exceeded that of age-matched healthy donors.

This table comes from immunoSEQ multiplex PCR, and its TCRdb copy is limited to in-frame clones, with some not included. Seen here are about 200,000 clones, roughly 77% observed once, and the top ten hold about 6.4%. With regard to this clone: Antigen unknown.

The sample here was PBMCs, taken after 12 months of ibrutinib treatment. The receptor's source is a human donor with chronic lymphocytic leukemia.

The CDR3 sequence: CASSYSRHESYEQYF. The DNA for the CDR3 is TGTGCCAGCAGTTACAGTCGCCACGAATCCTACGAGCAGTACTTC. The V and J genes are TRBV6-5 and TRBJ2-7; D remains ambiguous. Looked up from germline, CDR1 is MNHEY and CDR2 is SVGAGI. Trimming shortened V by 2 bases and J by 1 base, and 12 bases separated the two germline ends. CDR3 size: 15 residues.